This passage covers 20 T cell receptor beta chains from one sample sequenced in a study of human T cells and chemical hapten exposure (dated by TCRdb to about 2021). The library relied on RACE. Instrument used: NextSeq 500. TCRdb reanalyzed the raw reads on its own, using fastp at Q25 for trimming and MiXCR for clone calling, and kept in-frame beta chains. Each entry merges the rows of one CDR3 protein and shows their most common DNA and genes. This sample lists about 46,000 distinct CDR3 sequences; about 3.9% were detected once. The ten largest clones capture approximately 1.7% of the sample. The intended sense of this specimen's time point label: healthy volunteer bleed at 2 weeks. Total RNA was extracted from unfractionated whole blood collected in Tempus Blood RNA tubes. The sequencing sample was made of whole blood. The receptors were sampled from a female donor in good health. Some clones in this sample may be carry-over from other donors' samples.

There are many counts of this clonotype. V gene TRBV2 combines with J gene TRBJ2-1; tentative D call: TRBD2 (5 bases). Germline CDR1 and CDR2: SNHLY and FYNNEI. Trimming pared 3 bases from V and 10 bases from J, leaving 16 bases between. This CDR3 comprises 14 residues. CDR3 nucleotide sequence: TGTGCCAGCAGTGAGTCCCGAGGGCACAGCGAGCAGTTCTTC. Its translation is CASSESRGHSEQFF.

In its sample, this clonotype was seen a few times. The rearrangement uses TRBV30 and TRBJ1-1; D possibly corresponds to TRBD1 (5 bases). The CDR3 is 14 amino acids. The V gene lost 3 bases and the J gene lost 6 bases, with 17 bases spanning the gap. Germline V CDR1 and CDR2: GTSNPN, SVGIG (reference sequence). The CDR3 sequence is CAWSPFVLQAEAFF. The CDR3 nucleotides read TGTGCCTGGAGCCCATTCGTCCTACAGGCTGAAGCTTTCTTT.

This clonotype was picked up many times. V gene TRBV3-1 combines with J gene TRBJ1-2, with TRBD1 matching 7 bases. The CDR3 sequence is 15 residues long. V trimming: 4 bases; J trimming: 2 bases; junction bases outside the gene matches: 7. Germline V gene data show CDR1 as LGHDT and CDR2 as YNNKEL (reference sequence). The CDR3: CASSPRDSPNYGYTF. Written as DNA, the CDR3 is TGTGCCAGCAGCCCGCGGGACAGTCCCAACTATGGCTACACCTTC.

This clonotype was counted at least ten times. The gene calls are TRBV3-1 and TRBJ2-3; D is ambiguous. CDR1 is LGHDT and CDR2 is YNNKEL in the germline V gene (reference sequence). Trimming removed 1 base at V and 1 base at J, with 6 bases between. The CDR3 extends over 14 amino acids. For the CDR3, the DNA is TGTGCCAGCAGCCAAGCGGGCCGCACAGATACGCAGTATTTT. The encoded protein is CASSQAGRTDTQYF.

This clonotype was detected a few times. This chain connects TRBV5-4 to TRBJ1-1; D perhaps matches TRBD1 (5 bases). The CDR3 loop spans 17 amino acids. V lost 4 bases and J lost 1, with 20 bases in between. The germline gives CDR1 SGHNT, CDR2 YYREEE (reference sequence). The CDR3 reads CASSRLIGPTANTEAFF. The CDR3 DNA reads as TGTGCCAGCAGCCGGCTAATTGGTCCGACAGCGAACACTGAAGCTTTCTTT.

This clonotype was detected many times. The chain has TRBV29-1 and TRBJ2-1; 7 nucleotides match TRBD1. The trim removed 5 bases at V and 7 bases at J, leaving 5 bases unmatched. The CDR3 spans 12 residues. Looked up from germline, CDR1 is SQVTM and CDR2 is ANQGSEA. The CDR3 DNA sequence: TGCAGCGTTTCCGAGACAGGGAATGAGCAGTTCTTC. It specifies CSVSETGNEQFF.

Ten or more counts support this clonotype. The rearrangement uses TRBV7-3 and TRBJ2-2; D is unresolved. CDR1 is SGHTA and CDR2 is FQGTGA in the germline V gene. This CDR3 is built from 12 residues. Trimming shortened V by 5 bases and J by 4 bases, and 5 bases separated the two germline ends. The CDR3 sequence is CASSKPTGELFF. The CDR3 nucleotides are TGTGCCAGCAGCAAGCCCACCGGGGAGCTGTTTTTT.

This clonotype was counted at least ten times. The rearrangement uses TRBV7-8 and TRBJ2-3; 8 bases are a match to TRBD2. Per the germline V gene, CDR1 is SGHVS and CDR2 is FQNEAQ. The CDR3 has 17 residues. The V and J ends lost 7 bases and 2 bases, in that order; junction bases with no gene match: 14. This CDR3 is CASTWATGGPLTDTQYF. CDR3 nucleotides: TGTGCCAGCACATGGGCCACGGGGGGGCCCCTCACAGATACGCAGTATTTT.

A few counts support this clonotype. The chain joins TRBV29-1 to TRBJ2-1; tentatively, D is TRBD2 (6 bases). The V end lost 7 bases, the J end lost 1 base, and 11 bases lay between the germline ends. CDR3 length: 13 residues. Germline V gives CDR1 SQVTM, CDR2 ANQGSEA. The CDR3 is CSARLVSYNEQFF. CDR3 sequence (DNA): TGCAGCGCGAGACTAGTTTCCTACAATGAGCAGTTCTTC.

This clonotype was detected ten times or more. Because the CDR3's place on the DNA is in doubt, the DNA is left out and the CDR3 is given as listed by TCRdb. The chain recombines TRBV29-1 with TRBJ2-5; no check of the table's D call, TRBD1, against the DNA was made. The CDR3 comprises 12 residues, both ends counted. Germline V gene lookup returns CDR1 SQVTM and CDR2 ANQGSEA. Here the CDR3 reads CSVSFGAETQYF.

The DNA for the CDR3 is TGTGCCAGCACCAAAGGACAGGGGAGAGGAGAGCAGTACTTC. This codes for CASTKGQGRGEQYF. The chain joins TRBV7-6 to TRBJ2-7; 9 nucleotides align to TRBD1. This CDR3 spans 14 amino acids. The V segment lost 7 bases and the J segment 7 bases; nucleotides outside the gene matches: 11. The germline CDR1 and CDR2 sequences are SGHVS and FNYEAQ. The full variable domain, completed using reference TRBV7-6 and TRBJ2-7, is GAGVSQSPRYKVTKRGQDVALRCDPISGHVSLYWYRQALGQGPEFLTYFNYEAQQDKSGLPNDRFSAERPEGSISTLTIQRTEQRDSAMYRCASTKGQGRGEQYFGPGTRLTVT.

At least ten counts were recorded for this clonotype. The chain carries TRBV13 and TRBJ1-2; no definite D call. Per the germline V gene, CDR1 is PRHDT and CDR2 is FYEKMQ (reference sequence). The CDR3 loop spans 15 amino acids. V was cut by 6 bases and J by 0 bases, with 14 bases left in between. CDR3 sequence: CASSYTGLPNYGYTF. The CDR3 nucleotides are TGTGCCAGCAGTTATACCGGACTTCCTAACTATGGCTACACCTTC.

This clonotype occurred many times. The chain carries TRBV12-3 or TRBV12-4 and TRBJ2-3; no clear D gene. The length of the CDR3 is 15 residues. Deletions cut 6 bases from V and 1 base from J, with 14 bases between. The CDR3, as DNA: TGTGCCAGCAGCCTCGCCCCCGAGGGCACAGATACGCAGTATTTT. Residues: CASSLAPEGTDTQYF.

This clonotype has ten or more counts. The chain carries TRBV7-8 and TRBJ1-3; 8 bases align to TRBD1. Germline V gene lookup returns CDR1 SGHVS and CDR2 FQNEAQ. The CDR3 contains 14 residues. V lost 7 bases and J lost 4; bases outside the gene matches: 6. The CDR3 sequence: CASTDRGYGNTIYF. As DNA, the CDR3 is TGTGCCAGCACTGACAGGGGTTACGGAAACACCATATATTTT.

This clonotype was detected many times. This chain links TRBV10-3 with TRBJ2-7; 8 bases are a match to TRBD1. Germline CDR1 ENHRY, CDR2 SYGVKD. Trimming cost V 5 bases and J 5 bases; bases outside gene matches: 2. The CDR3 extends over 12 amino acids. The CDR3 DNA is TGTGCCATCAGTCGGACAGGGAACGAGCAGTACTTC. Protein: CAISRTGNEQYF.

This clonotype was detected many times. This chain connects TRBV3-1 to TRBJ2-1, with D perhaps matching TRBD2 (5 bases). The germline V gene encodes CDR1 LGHDT and CDR2 YNNKEL (reference sequence). The CDR3 extends over 16 amino acids. Trimming took off 0 bases at V and 1 base at J, with 10 bases between the two ends. CDR3 region: CASSQEFPGSYNEQFF. In DNA form, the CDR3 reads TGTGCCAGCAGCCAAGAATTCCCGGGGTCCTACAATGAGCAGTTCTTC.

This clonotype was counted only a few times. This chain uses TRBV5-1 with TRBJ2-5; D is perhaps TRBD1 (5 bases). The CDR3 runs to 13 residues. V dropped 0 bases and J dropped 2 bases, with 5 bases sitting between them. Germline V gene sequence: CDR1 SGHRS, CDR2 YFSETQ. CDR3 loop: CASSLDRQETQYF. The CDR3 DNA reads as TGCGCCAGCAGCTTGGACAGGCAAGAGACCCAGTACTTC.

There are many counts of this clonotype. V usage is TRBV29-1 and J usage is TRBJ2-3; TRBD2 matches 9 bases. This CDR3 spans 17 amino acids. Per the germline V gene, CDR1 is SQVTM and CDR2 is ANQGSEA. The ends lost 3 bases at V and 1 base at J; junction bases unmatched: 11. CDR3 loop: CSVELARGGAGTDTQYF. DNA for the CDR3: TGCAGCGTTGAGTTGGCGCGGGGGGGCGCTGGCACAGATACGCAGTATTTT.

This clonotype was detected ten times or more. The chain uses TRBV29-1 and TRBJ2-3, with D uncertain. The CDR3 totals 13 residues. V shed 3 bases and J shed 2 bases, with 9 bases lying between them. The V gene's germline CDR1 is SQVTM and CDR2 ANQGSEA. The CDR3 DNA reads as TGCAGCGTTGATCGGGCGGCCACAGATACGCAGTATTTT. This gives the protein CSVDRAATDTQYF.

Ten or more counts support this clonotype. The chain links TRBV5-1 to TRBJ1-1, with a possible D match to TRBD1 (6 bases). Germline V gene sequence: CDR1 SGHRS, CDR2 YFSETQ. The CDR3 runs to 15 residues. V was pared by 4 bases and J by 3 bases, with 16 bases between. CDR3 in DNA: TGCGCCAGCAGCCTCCTGGGGGGCGTATACACTGAAGCTTTCTTT. Residues: CASSLLGGVYTEAFF.